Here is one TCR beta chain with its context. At one of its ends the junction is not consistent with the germline gene, which may arise from a read error. This sample is part of a study of blood T cells in healthy people across ages. Germline CDR1 DFQATT, CDR2 SNEGSKA (reference sequence). The length of the CDR3 is 15 residues. Through a sample-barcoded 5' primer and a J-beta primer mix, a second PCR was run for roughly 7 to 12 cycles. TCRdb reanalysed the 5' RACE reads using MiXCR and keeps one entry per CDR3 protein. The sample shows 800,000 to 1,000,000 distinct CDR3 sequences, 48% of them seen only once.

Sequencing was done on a sample of blood. This clonotype was sampled from a man aged 25-40 years in good health. The rearrangement links TRBV20-1 to TRBJ2-7, with D perhaps TRBD2 (6 bases). With the DNA end fitting TRBJ2-4 better, the J assignment may be wrong. The CDR3 coding sequence is TGCAGTGCTAGAGATAACGGGGACTCTAAAAGCATTCAGTACTTC. Translation: CSARDNGDSKSIQYF.